Sequencing of this TCR beta chain was carried out in a study of T-cell reconstitution after alpha-beta-depleted transplantation in children (dated by TCRdb to the mid-2010s). Some background on the complete study: Using TCR repertoire profiling, the study quantitatively followed how T-cell immune reconstitution unfolded in children after TCRalphabeta/CD19-depleted allogeneic hematopoietic cell transplantation.

Explained via the paper, the treatment or condition label denotes: allogeneic hematopoietic cell transplantation with graft depleted of TCRalphabeta T cells and CD19 B cells. Transplant recipients were children who received TCRalphabeta/CD19-depleted allogeneic hematopoietic cell grafts. Library creation used PCR. For sequencing, an Illumina HiSeq 2500 was employed. TCR libraries were prepared with molecular barcoding, using unique molecular identifiers to normalize TCRbeta repertoire quantification. In TCRdb, the public reads were trimmed at Q25 with fastp and aligned with MiXCR, with productive beta chains retained. Rows merge per CDR3 protein into single entries with the most common DNA and genes. Here the sample has 550,000 to 800,000 distinct CDR3 sequences; about an eighth occur a single time. The ten most abundant clones make up 0.79% of the sample. A word on this clonotype: It lacks a known antigen. Base qualities were left out, and no much larger clone turns up one base away.

V loses 0 bases at its end and J loses 6 bases; junction bases beyond the gene matches: 8. Measured from the cysteine to the phenylalanine, the CDR3 is 16 residues long. Of all the DNA, just the CDR3 is kept, 48 bases in frame from base 1. The germline V gene supplies CDR1 LGHNA and CDR2 YNFKEQ. The full study reports these points: In some patients, the high TCRbeta diversity seen at day 60 was put down to recipient T cells and intrathymic progenitors that had survived conditioning. Apparently early alphabetaT-cell count recovery about two months after transplant reportedly relied on only several hundred rapidly expanded clones derived from non-depleted graft cells. Over the following months the frequencies of hyperexpanded clones went down, and after one year T-cell counts and TCRbeta diversity were mostly credited to newly produced T cells.

This chain is built from TRBV4-2 and TRBJ2-7; TRBD2 agrees with 10 junctional bases. The TCR was taken from a girl between 2 and 10 years old with congenital amegakaryocytic thrombocytopenia, due to receive a stem cell transplant. The sequences come from PBMCs, collected before TCRalphabeta/CD19-depleted stem cell transplant. In nucleotide form, the sequence is TGTGCCAGCAGCCAAGATGGAGCGGGAGGGCCGGTCGAGCAGTACTTC. This encodes CASSQDGAGGPVEQYF.